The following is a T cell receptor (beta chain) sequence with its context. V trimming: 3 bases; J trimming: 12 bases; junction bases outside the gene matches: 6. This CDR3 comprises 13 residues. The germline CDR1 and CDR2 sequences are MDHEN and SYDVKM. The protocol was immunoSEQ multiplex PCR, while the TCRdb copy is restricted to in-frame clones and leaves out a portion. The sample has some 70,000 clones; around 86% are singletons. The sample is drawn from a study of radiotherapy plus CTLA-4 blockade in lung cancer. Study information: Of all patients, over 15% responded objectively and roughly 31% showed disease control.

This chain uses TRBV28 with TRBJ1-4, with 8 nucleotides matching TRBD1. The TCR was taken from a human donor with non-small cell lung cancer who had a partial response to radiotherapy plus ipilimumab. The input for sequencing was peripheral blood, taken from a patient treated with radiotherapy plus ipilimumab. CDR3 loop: CASSFSGQGQLFF. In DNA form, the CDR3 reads TGTGCCAGCAGTTTCTCTGGACAGGGTCAACTGTTTTTT.